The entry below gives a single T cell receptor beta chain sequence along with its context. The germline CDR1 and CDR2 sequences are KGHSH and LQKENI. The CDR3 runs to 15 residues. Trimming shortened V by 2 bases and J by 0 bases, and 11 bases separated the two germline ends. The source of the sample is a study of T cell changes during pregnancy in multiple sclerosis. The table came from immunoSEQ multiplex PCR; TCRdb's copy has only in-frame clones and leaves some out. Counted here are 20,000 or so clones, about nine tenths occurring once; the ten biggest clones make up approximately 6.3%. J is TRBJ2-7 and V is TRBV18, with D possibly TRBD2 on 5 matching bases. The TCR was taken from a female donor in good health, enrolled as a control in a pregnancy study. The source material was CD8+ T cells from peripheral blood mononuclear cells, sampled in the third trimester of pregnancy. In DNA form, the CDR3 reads TGTGCCAGCTCACCAGAACGGGAAAGCTCCTACGAGCAGTACTTC. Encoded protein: CASSPERESSYEQYF.